Following are 19 T cell receptor beta chains from one sample sequenced in a study of lung T cells in sarcoidosis with Löfgren's syndrome. Using its own MiXCR run on the reads, TCRdb lists one record per CDR3 protein. The sample consists of several thousand distinct CDR3 sequences, 15% to 20% of them appearing once. The sample comprised CD4+ T cells from bronchoalveolar lavage. The receptors originated from a human donor with sarcoidosis (Löfgren's syndrome or another form), or a control subject (not recorded which).

This clonotype is judged medium-sized. The chain recombines TRBV28 with TRBJ1-4; D remains unclear. The V and J ends lost 6 bases and 4 bases respectively, with 6 bases between them. The germline gives CDR1 MDHEN, CDR2 SYDVKM. This CDR3 has 12 residues. In DNA form, the CDR3 reads TGTGCCAGCAGGACTCGTAATGAAAAACTGTTTTTT. Protein product: CASRTRNEKLFF. Full variable domain (missing parts from reference TRBV28 and TRBJ1-4): DVKVTQSSRYLVKRTGEKVFLECVQDMDHENMFWYRQDPGLGLRLIYFSYDVKMKEKGDIPEGYSVSREKKERFSLILESASTNQTSMYLCASRTRNEKLFFGSGTQLSVL.

This clonotype was found a few times. One junction end disagrees with the germline gene, perhaps due to a read error. The chain links TRBV19 to TRBJ1-2, with D perhaps matching TRBD1 (5 bases). The CDR3 totals 14 residues. CDR1 is LNHDA and CDR2 is SQIVND in the germline V gene (reference sequence). CDR3 region: CASRSGQTNYGYAF. CDR3 coding DNA: TGTGCCAGTAGGTCGGGGCAGACTAACTATGGCTACGCCTTC. The variable domain in full, completed from reference TRBV19 and TRBJ1-2, reads DGGITQSPKYLFRKEGQNVTLSCEQNLNHDAMYWYRQDPGQGLRLIYYSQIVNDFQKGDIAEGYSVSREKKESFPLTVTSAQKNPTAFYLCASRSGQTNYGYAFGSGTRLTVV.

By sample share, this clonotype is medium-sized. The chain combines TRBV6-1 with TRBJ2-5; D not resolved. CDR3 length: 11 amino acids. Deletions cut 4 bases from V and 5 bases from J, with 5 bases between. Germline assignment: CDR1 MNHNS and CDR2 SASEGT. The CDR3 spells CASSAFETQYF. CDR3 coding DNA: TGTGCCAGCAGTGCCTTTGAGACCCAGTACTTC.

This chain joins TRBV5-6 and TRBJ2-1, with D perhaps TRBD2 (5 bases). V lost 2 bases, J lost 5 bases, and 14 bases lay in between. Germline V gives CDR1 SGHDT, CDR2 YYEEEE. The CDR3 is 15 amino acids. DNA for the CDR3: TGTGCCAGCAGCTTTTACCTAGCAGGTCACAATGAGCAGTTCTTC. It yields the protein CASSFYLAGHNEQFF.

A remark on this clonotype: Possible read error: a much larger clone is one base away. The chain combines TRBV19 with TRBJ1-5, with 9 bases that match TRBD1. The V segment lost 4 bases and the J segment 6 bases; nucleotides outside the gene matches: 10. The CDR3 consists of 16 residues. Germline assignment: CDR1 LNHDA and CDR2 SQIVND (reference sequence). The DNA for the CDR3 is TGTGCCAGTAGTAGTCCGGGACAGGGCCGCGGTCAGCCCCAGCATTTT. Translated: CASSSPGQGRGQPQHF.

Relative to its sample, this clonotype is medium-sized. J is TRBJ1-1 and V is TRBV12-3 or TRBV12-4, with D hard to call. Trimming cost V 2 bases and J 5 bases, with 12 bases left between them. The CDR3 loop spans 14 amino acids. CDR3 in amino acids: CASSLKPGGTEAFF. Here the CDR3 DNA reads TGTGCCAGCAGTTTAAAACCAGGTGGGACTGAAGCTTTCTTT.

This clonotype occurred many times. The chain has TRBV7-9 and TRBJ2-1; D uncertain. Germline CDR1 reads SEHNR; CDR2 reads FQNEAQ (reference sequence). The V end lost 5 bases, the J end lost 1 base, and 9 bases lay between the germline ends. The CDR3 totals 14 residues. CDR3 sequence reads: CASSPGQSYNEQFF. As DNA, the CDR3 is TGTGCCAGCAGCCCCGGGCAATCCTACAATGAGCAGTTCTTC.

This clonotype was seen repeatedly, ten times or more. The chain employs TRBV5-4 and TRBJ1-1; D perhaps matches TRBD1 (6 bases). This CDR3 is built from 15 residues. Trimming pared 0 bases from V and 3 bases from J, leaving 12 bases between. Germline V gene data show CDR1 as SGHNT and CDR2 as YYREEE (reference sequence). In DNA, the CDR3 is TGTGCCAGCAGCTTGGAGTGGGGGCGAGACACTGAAGCTTTCTTT. Its translation is CASSLEWGRDTEAFF.

This clonotype was recorded at least ten times. The chain combines TRBV6-2 or TRBV6-3 with TRBJ2-3, with D possibly matching TRBD1 (5 bases). Germline CDR1 and CDR2: MNHEY and SVGEGT. The CDR3 loop spans 15 amino acids. V was cut by 6 bases and J by 0 bases, with 13 bases left in between. The CDR3 spells CASSRQKISTDTQYF. The CDR3 DNA reads TGTGCCAGCAGCCGACAGAAGATAAGCACAGATACGCAGTATTTT.

This clonotype was detected ten times or more. The chain combines TRBV4-3 with TRBJ1-5, with D unclear. V lost 0 bases and J lost 2, with 5 bases in between. Germline-derived CDR1 and CDR2 are LGHNA and YSLEER. The CDR3 sequence is 14 residues long. The CDR3 reads CASSQDLRNQPQHF. CDR3 nucleotide sequence: TGCGCCAGCAGCCAAGATTTGCGCAATCAGCCCCAGCATTTT.

This clonotype is medium-sized (0.01 to 0.1%) by share. The V call is TRBV27, the J call TRBJ1-1, with D unresolved. The CDR3 loop spans 14 amino acids. Germline-derived CDR1 and CDR2 are MNHEY and SMNVEV (reference sequence). Trimming cost V 3 bases and J 1 base, with 9 bases left between them. The CDR3 DNA follows: TGTGCCAGCAGTTTCGGGCGGCAGAACACTGAAGCTTTCTTT. This encodes CASSFGRQNTEAFF.

By frequency in the sample, this clonotype is medium-sized. The chain couples TRBV30 to TRBJ2-3; D may be TRBD1 (6 bases). The CDR3 extends over 14 amino acids. Between the trimmed V and J ends, which lost 2 bases and 3 bases, there was a span of 12 bases. The V gene's germline CDR1 is GTSNPN and CDR2 SVGIG (reference sequence). The CDR3 bases are TGTGCCTGGAGTAATTTTAGGGGGACAGATACGCAGTATTTT. It specifies CAWSNFRGTDTQYF.

This clonotype was detected many times. The rearrangement joins TRBV7-3 to TRBJ1-6; maybe TRBD1 (5 bases). The CDR3 totals 20 residues. Germline V gene data show CDR1 as SGHTA and CDR2 as FQGTGA. The V end lost 0 bases, the J end lost 2 bases, and 20 bases lay between the germline ends. CDR3 residues: CASSLTTRDYRIPYNSPLHF. Here the CDR3 DNA reads TGTGCCAGCAGCTTAACGACGCGGGATTACAGGATTCCCTATAATTCACCCCTCCACTTT.

This clonotype was recorded many times. The rearrangement joins TRBV20-1 to TRBJ1-5, with D possibly TRBD1 on 6 matching bases. This CDR3 comprises 17 residues. The germline V gene has CDR1 DFQATT and CDR2 SNEGSKA (reference sequence). The ends were cut back, 5 bases at V and 1 base at J, with 21 bases in the middle. The CDR3, as DNA: TGCAGTGCTGTACTCAGGGGATCCGGGCGGAGCAATCAGCCCCAGCATTTT. This encodes CSAVLRGSGRSNQPQHF.

The chain links TRBV9 to TRBJ1-6; the D gene is possibly TRBD1 (6 bases). V dropped 4 bases and J dropped 10 bases, with 18 bases sitting between them. The CDR3 is 15 residues long. Germline-derived CDR1 and CDR2 are SGDLS and YYNGEE. The CDR3, as DNA: TGTGCCAGCAGCCCAGGGGACGGAAAAAAATCACCCCTCCACTTT. Protein: CASSPGDGKKSPLHF.

By sample fraction, this clonotype is medium-sized. V and J are TRBV4-3 and TRBJ1-2, with 7 nucleotides matching TRBD1. The CDR3 is 17 residues long. The germline CDR1 and CDR2 sequences are LGHNA and YSLEER. V lost 5 bases to trimming and J lost 3 bases; unmatched junction nucleotides: 15. CDR3 bases: TGCGCCAGCAGCTCACCGTCTATTCTAGGGGGCCACTATGGCTACACCTTC. Encoded protein: CASSSPSILGGHYGYTF.

This clonotype has ten or more counts. The genes are TRBV19 and TRBJ1-2, with TRBD1 matching 8 bases. V trimming: 1 base; J trimming: 4 bases; junction bases outside the gene matches: 11. The germline gives CDR1 LNHDA, CDR2 SQIVND (reference sequence). This CDR3 has 17 amino acids. The CDR3 region is CASSIAPDRGGSYGYTF. The CDR3 DNA reads TGTGCCAGTAGTATAGCCCCTGACAGGGGAGGTAGCTATGGCTACACCTTC.

At least ten counts were recorded for this clonotype. The chain carries TRBV18 and TRBJ1-1; perhaps TRBD1 as D (6 bases). In germline, CDR1 is KGHSH, CDR2 LQKENI. This CDR3 contains 15 residues. V gave up 4 bases and J gave up 3 bases, with 15 bases separating them. The CDR3 loop is CASSLQGLRDTEAFF. The CDR3 region has the DNA TGTGCCAGCTCACTACAGGGTTTGAGGGACACTGAAGCTTTCTTT.

This clonotype was recorded many times. This chain connects TRBV7-3 to TRBJ2-5, with D perhaps TRBD2 (5 bases). Germline V gene lookup returns CDR1 SGHTA and CDR2 FQGTGA. The length of the CDR3 is 13 residues. V lost 5 bases, J lost 4 bases, and 11 bases lay in between. The CDR3 DNA reads as TGTGCCAGCAGCCCACCCGGGGTAGAGACCCAGTACTTC. Translated, it gives CASSPPGVETQYF.